A single sample is the source of the 14 T cell receptor beta chains below, sequenced in a study of shared clonotypes between healthy human individuals. Sequencing used immunoSEQ multiplex PCR; TCRdb keeps in-frame clones, though not all of them. Altogether some 2,000,000 clones are present, more than 90% being singletons, with the ten largest covering roughly 0.13%. Sample: naive CD4+ T cells sorted from blood. Regarding subset: CD45RA+ positively selected. All receptors derive from a man younger than 35 in good health.

Of note for this clone: Sequence at one end of the junction differs from germline and may be a read error. Other DNA sequences in the same sample also yield this CDR3. V gene TRBV20-1 combines with J gene TRBJ1-5; no clear D. The germline V gene encodes CDR1 DFQATT and CDR2 SNEGSKA (reference sequence). This CDR3 comprises 11 residues. The CDR3 coding sequence is TGCAGTGCGAGAGGCGGCCAGCCCCAGCATTTT. Translated, it gives CSARGGQPQHF.

The CDR3 DNA is TGTGCCAGCAGCGCAACCGGGACAGGCTCTAGCACAGATACGCAGTATTTT. Its translation is CASSATGTGSSTDTQYF. The gene calls are TRBV7-9 and TRBJ2-3, with 8 positions matching TRBD1. Germline V gives CDR1 SEHNR, CDR2 FQNEAQ (reference sequence). With V trimmed by 5 bases and J by 0 bases, 10 bases remained unmatched. The CDR3 runs 17 residues. The variable domain in full, completed from reference TRBV7-9 and TRBJ2-3, reads DTGVSQNPRHKITKRGQNVTFRCDPISEHNRLYWYRQTLGQGPEFLTYFQNEAQLEKSRLLSDRFSAERPKGSFSTLEIQRTEQGDSAMYLCASSATGTGSSTDTQYFGPGTRLTVL.

The chain links TRBV9 to TRBJ2-7, with 8 bases that match TRBD2. The germline gives CDR1 SGDLS, CDR2 YYNGEE. V shed 0 bases and J 3 bases; nucleotides not matched to a gene: 8. The CDR3 is 16 residues long. The CDR3 loop reads CASSVESAGGLYEQYF. The CDR3 DNA follows: TGTGCCAGCAGCGTAGAGTCGGCGGGAGGACTCTACGAGCAGTACTTC.

On this clone: Other DNA sequences in this sample translate to the same CDR3. The V gene is TRBV5-6, the J gene TRBJ2-2, with D tentatively TRBD2 (5 bases). The V end lost 1 base, the J end lost 2 bases, and 6 bases lay between the germline ends. CDR3 length: 14 amino acids. Looked up from germline, CDR1 is SGHDT and CDR2 is YYEEEE. CDR3 in amino acids: CASSLRGNTGELFF. DNA of the CDR3: TGTGCCAGCAGCTTGCGGGGAAACACCGGGGAGCTGTTTTTT.

The chain has TRBV5-1 and TRBJ2-7; 7 bases are a match to TRBD1. Unmatched junction bases numbered 10, after V lost 8 bases and J lost 2 bases. This CDR3 contains 14 residues. Per the germline V gene, CDR1 is SGHRS and CDR2 is YFSETQ. The CDR3 sequence: CASTNPDRTYEQYF. CDR3 bases: TGCGCCAGTACAAACCCGGACAGGACCTACGAGCAGTACTTC.

The chain employs TRBV6-5 and TRBJ1-1; no reliable D call. V was cut by 2 bases and J by 0 bases, with 13 bases left in between. The germline CDR1 and CDR2 sequences are MNHEY and SVGAGI. The CDR3 is 16 residues long. The CDR3 DNA reads as TGTGCCAGCAGTTACCGGGCAGCTATCATGAACACTGAAGCTTTCTTT. Its protein is CASSYRAAIMNTEAFF.

A note on this clone: Distinct nucleotide sequences in the sample also encode this CDR3. This chain connects TRBV5-4 to TRBJ2-3; the D is unclear. Germline V gene lookup returns CDR1 SGHNT and CDR2 YYREEE (reference sequence). The length of the CDR3 is 14 residues. Trimming left V 0 bases short and J 0 bases short, with 5 bases between. Here the CDR3 reads CASSLGYSTDTQYF. The CDR3 region has the DNA TGTGCCAGCAGCTTGGGGTATAGCACAGATACGCAGTATTTT. The variable domain in full, with the rest retrieved from reference TRBV5-4 and TRBJ2-3, is ETGVTQSPTHLIKTRGQQVTLRCSSQSGHNTVSWYQQALGQGPQFIFQYYREEENGRGNFPPRFSGLQFPNYSSELNVNALELDDSALYLCASSLGYSTDTQYFGPGTRLTVL.

This sequence joins TRBV5-8 and TRBJ1-5; maybe TRBD1 (5 bases). CDR3 length: 14 residues. Looked up from germline, CDR1 is SGHTS and CDR2 is YDEGEE. V lost 7 bases to trimming and J lost 5 bases, with 16 bases between them. This chain's CDR3 is CASPRGAGDQPQHF. The DNA for the CDR3 is TGTGCCAGCCCGAGAGGTGCGGGGGATCAGCCCCAGCATTTT.

The rearrangement uses TRBV7-8 and TRBJ2-7, with 11 bases that match TRBD1. Looked up from germline, CDR1 is SGHVS and CDR2 is FQNEAQ. Trimming cost V 5 bases and J 3 bases; bases outside gene matches: 6. This CDR3 region has 15 residues. In nucleotides, the CDR3 is TGTGCCAGCAGCCCAGGTGGGACAGGGGGCTACGAGCAGTACTTC. This gives the protein CASSPGGTGGYEQYF.

CDR3 amino acids: CASSGQGGEQFF. The CDR3 bases are TGTGCCAGCAGTGGACAGGGAGGGGAGCAGTTCTTC. The V call is TRBV6-1, the J call TRBJ2-1; D tentatively reads TRBD1 or TRBD2 (7 bases each). The CDR3 runs to 12 residues. Germline CDR1 and CDR2: MNHNS and SASEGT. Trimming shortened V by 4 bases and J by 10 bases, and 11 bases separated the two germline ends.

The rearrangement links TRBV11-3 to TRBJ2-7, with a weak D call TRBD1 (5 bases). CDR3 size: 13 residues. Germline CDR1 and CDR2: SGHNT and YENEEA. V shed 3 bases and J shed 5 bases, with 11 bases lying between them. This CDR3 reads CASSFDSNHEQYF. The CDR3 coding sequence is TGTGCCAGCAGCTTCGACAGTAACCACGAGCAGTACTTC.

A single count supports this clone. The chain joins TRBV2 to TRBJ2-7; D is perhaps TRBD1 (6 bases). CDR1 and CDR2 (germline): SNHLY, FYNNEI. The CDR3 consists of 13 residues. With 6 bases removed from V and 12 bases from J, the gap between germline ends came to 21 bases. The CDR3 loop reads CASRRTYTGFAYF. CDR3 DNA sequence: TGTGCCAGCAGGAGGACCTATACAGGGTTCGCGTACTTC.

The chain uses TRBV5-1 and TRBJ2-5, with TRBD2 matching 12 bases. The J segment lost 0 bases and the V segment lost 1 base, leaving 1 base of the junction unmatched. This CDR3 is built from 16 residues. Germline V gene data show CDR1 as SGHRS and CDR2 as YFSETQ. The CDR3 DNA reads TGCGCCAGCAGCTTGACTAGCGGGGGGTACCAAGAGACCCAGTACTTC. Its translation: CASSLTSGGYQETQYF.

The rearrangement links TRBV19 to TRBJ2-3, with D possibly matching TRBD1 (6 bases). Germline CDR1 reads LNHDA; CDR2 reads SQIVND (reference sequence). The CDR3 length is 15 residues. V was trimmed by 5 bases and J by 1 base, leaving 13 bases between them. The CDR3 protein is CASSSGDIGTDTQYF. Here the CDR3 DNA reads TGTGCCAGTAGTTCAGGGGACATTGGCACAGATACGCAGTATTTT.